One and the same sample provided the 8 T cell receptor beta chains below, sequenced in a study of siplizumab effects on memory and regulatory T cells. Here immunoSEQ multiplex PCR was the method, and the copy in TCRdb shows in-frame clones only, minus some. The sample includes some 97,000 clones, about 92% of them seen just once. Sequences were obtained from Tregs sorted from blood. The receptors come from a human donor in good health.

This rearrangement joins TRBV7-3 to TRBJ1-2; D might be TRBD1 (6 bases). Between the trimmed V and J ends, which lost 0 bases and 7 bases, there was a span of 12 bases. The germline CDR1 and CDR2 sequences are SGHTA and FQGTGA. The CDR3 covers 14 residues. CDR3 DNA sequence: TGTGCCAGCAGCTTAACTGGACAGATGTCTGGCTACACCTTC. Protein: CASSLTGQMSGYTF.

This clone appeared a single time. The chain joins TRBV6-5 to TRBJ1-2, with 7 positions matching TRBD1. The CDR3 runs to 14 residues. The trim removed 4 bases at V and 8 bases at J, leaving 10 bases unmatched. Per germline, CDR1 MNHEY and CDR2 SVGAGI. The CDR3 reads CASSSTGSRKGYTF. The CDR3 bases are TGTGCCAGCAGTTCGACAGGGTCTAGGAAGGGCTACACCTTC.

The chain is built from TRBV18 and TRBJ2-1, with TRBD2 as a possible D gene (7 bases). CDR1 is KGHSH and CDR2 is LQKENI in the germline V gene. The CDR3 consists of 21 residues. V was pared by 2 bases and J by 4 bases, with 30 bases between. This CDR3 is CASSPEGGFVAVGAGYNEQFF. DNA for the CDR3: TGTGCCAGCTCACCAGAGGGGGGTTTTGTCGCGGTGGGAGCGGGATACAATGAGCAGTTCTTC.

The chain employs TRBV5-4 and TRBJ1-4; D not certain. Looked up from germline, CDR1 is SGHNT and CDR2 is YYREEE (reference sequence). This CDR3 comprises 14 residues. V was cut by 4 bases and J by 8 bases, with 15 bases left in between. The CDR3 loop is CASSPGGLGEKLFF. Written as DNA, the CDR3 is TGTGCCAGCAGCCCTGGAGGCTTAGGGGAAAAACTGTTTTTT.

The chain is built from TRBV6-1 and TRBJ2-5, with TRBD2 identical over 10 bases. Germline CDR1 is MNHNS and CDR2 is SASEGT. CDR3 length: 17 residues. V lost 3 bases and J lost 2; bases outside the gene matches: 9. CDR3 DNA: TGTGCCAGCAGTGATTTTCTAGCGGGAGTTTGGCAAGAGACCCAGTACTTC. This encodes CASSDFLAGVWQETQYF.

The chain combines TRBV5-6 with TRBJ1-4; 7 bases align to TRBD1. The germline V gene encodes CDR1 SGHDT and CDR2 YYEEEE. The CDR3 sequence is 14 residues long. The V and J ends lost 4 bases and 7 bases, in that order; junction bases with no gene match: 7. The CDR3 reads CASSQGTEFEKLFF. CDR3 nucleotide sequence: TGTGCCAGCAGCCAGGGGACAGAATTTGAAAAACTGTTTTTT.

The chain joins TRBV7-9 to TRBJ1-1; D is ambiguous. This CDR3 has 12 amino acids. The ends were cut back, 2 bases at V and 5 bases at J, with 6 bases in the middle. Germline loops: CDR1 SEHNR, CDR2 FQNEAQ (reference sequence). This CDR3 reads CASSLRETEAFF. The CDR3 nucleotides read TGTGCCAGCAGCTTACGGGAGACTGAAGCTTTCTTT.

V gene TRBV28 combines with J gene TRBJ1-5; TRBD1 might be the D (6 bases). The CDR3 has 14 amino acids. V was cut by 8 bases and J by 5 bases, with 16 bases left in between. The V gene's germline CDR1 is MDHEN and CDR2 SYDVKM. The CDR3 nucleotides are TGTGCCAGCGGAATCACAGGGTTCCATCAGCCCCAGCATTTT. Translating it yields CASGITGFHQPQHF.